A single sample is the source of the 28 T cell receptor beta chains below, sequenced in a study of vaccination and CD4 T cells after COVID-19 (dated by TCRdb to about 2022). Preparation of the library involved PCR. Reads for this sample came from an Illumina iSeq 100. At the Johns Hopkins FTIC core, DNA from the cultured CD4+ T cells underwent TCR sequencing with the Oncomine TCR Beta short-read assay. Starting from the raw public reads, TCRdb applied fastp trimming at Q25, assembled clones with MiXCR and retained in-frame beta chains. Every CDR3 protein is listed once, alongside the most common genes and DNA of its rows. Within this sample are more than 9,000 distinct CDR3 sequences, with approximately 25% of them counted one time only. The top ten clonotypes cover under 30% of the sample. Per the publication, the treatment or condition label means: roughly 10-day PBMC culture with coronavirus spike peptide pools or control peptides (ViraFEST assay).

For these TCRs, the target antigens are not known. Material: CD4+ T cells from blood, cultured in vitro, obtained before SARS-CoV-2 vaccination. The receptors come from a human donor who received a COVID-19 vaccine.

This clonotype was observed a handful of times. The CDR3 DNA is TGTGCCAGCAGTTACGCTAGACAAGAGACCCAGTACTTC. It translates to CASSYARQETQYF. The chain combines TRBV6-5 with TRBJ2-5; D unclear. Germline CDR1 is MNHEY and CDR2 is SVGAGI. V was shortened by 2 bases and J by 2 bases, with 6 bases between the two germline ends. This CDR3 contains 13 residues.

This clonotype was observed a handful of times. The J gene is TRBJ1-1, the V gene TRBV2, with no clear D. Germline V CDR1 and CDR2: SNHLY, FYNNEI. The V and J ends lost 4 bases and 7 bases respectively, with 13 bases between them. The CDR3 contains 13 residues. The CDR3 protein is CASSVLGLDEAFF. The CDR3 coding sequence is TGTGCCAGCAGTGTCCTTGGACTTGATGAAGCTTTCTTT.

V and J are TRBV12-5 and TRBJ2-1; D call uncertain. The V gene lost 3 bases and the J gene lost 0 bases, with 9 bases spanning the gap. Per the germline V gene, CDR1 is LGHNT and CDR2 is FRNRAP. This CDR3 has 15 amino acids. The CDR3 region has the DNA TGTGCTAGTGGTTTAGGCAAAATCTCCTACAATGAGCAGTTCTTC. Translating it yields CASGLGKISYNEQFF.

Within the sample, this clonotype is medium-sized. In DNA form, the CDR3 reads TGTGCCAGCAGTCTGGACAGGGGGAACGAAGCTTTCTTT. Translation: CASSLDRGNEAFF. The chain couples TRBV6-1 to TRBJ1-1, with 10 bases aligning to TRBD1. Germline V CDR1 and CDR2: MNHNS, SASEGT. J gave up 8 bases and V 5 bases, and 5 bases lay outside the gene matches. The CDR3 has 13 amino acids.

As to this clonotype: A single base separates this from a much larger clone, so it may be a read error. The chain combines TRBV27 with TRBJ2-5; 8 bases are shared with TRBD2. V lost 4 bases to trimming and J lost 7 bases; unmatched junction nucleotides: 5. CDR1 is MNHEY and CDR2 is SMNVEV in the germline V gene (reference sequence). The CDR3 is 13 residues long. CDR3 nucleotides: TGTGCCAGCAGTTCGGGGGGGTGGGGGACCCAGTACTTC. Its protein is CASSSGGWGTQYF.

The chain is built from TRBV20-1 and TRBJ1-6, with D uncertain. Germline V CDR1 and CDR2: DFQATT, SNEGSKA (reference sequence). Trimming removed 6 bases from V and 7 bases from J, with 10 bases in between. The CDR3 extends over 12 amino acids. The CDR3 sequence is CSALGPNSPLHF. The CDR3, as DNA: TGCAGTGCCTTAGGGCCAAATTCACCCCTCCACTTT.

The chain recombines TRBV7-6 with TRBJ1-3; D may be TRBD1 (6 bases). The CDR3 is 15 amino acids. Trimming stripped 11 bases from V and 8 bases from J, with 25 bases between. CDR1 is SGHVS, CDR2 FNYEAQ, per germline. In DNA, the CDR3 is TGTGCCTCAAGCCCCGCAGGGGTGGGTGCGGACACCATATATTTT. This sequence encodes CASSPAGVGADTIYF.

By share, this clonotype counts as medium-sized. J is TRBJ1-1 and V is TRBV20-1; D gene uncertain. The CDR3 contains 17 residues. V was cut by 2 bases and J by 0 bases, with 19 bases left in between. Germline V gene sequence: CDR1 DFQATT, CDR2 SNEGSKA (reference sequence). CDR3 nucleotide sequence: TGCAGTGCTAGAAAGAGTCTTAGGTCCACTATGAACACTGAAGCTTTCTTT. This encodes CSARKSLRSTMNTEAFF.

The rearrangement uses TRBV7-2 and TRBJ1-4, with TRBD1 identical over 9 bases. The CDR3 runs 17 residues. Germline V gives CDR1 SGHTA, CDR2 FQGNSA. V was clipped by 2 bases and J by 6 bases; unmatched bases: 10. Here the CDR3 reads CASSLNRGLIQHEKLFF. CDR3 nucleotides: TGTGCCAGCAGCTTAAACAGGGGGCTGATTCAGCATGAAAAACTGTTTTTT.

The chain couples TRBV7-4 to TRBJ2-3; no definite D call. V was clipped by 5 bases and J by 0 bases, with 12 bases between them. Germline V gene lookup returns CDR1 SGHVT and CDR2 SQSDAQ. CDR3 length equals 15 residues. In nucleotides, the CDR3 is TGTGCCAGCAGCGGAACGGTGCGAAGCACAGATACGCAGTATTTT. Encoded protein: CASSGTVRSTDTQYF.

The chain links TRBV4-2 to TRBJ1-1, with unresolved D. Germline CDR1 reads LGHNA; CDR2 reads YNFKEQ. V shed 6 bases and J shed 1 base, with 12 bases lying between them. CDR3 length: 14 residues. For the CDR3, the DNA is TGTGCCAGCAGTCATTCGCGAGAGAACACTGAAGCTTTCTTT. Translated, it gives CASSHSRENTEAFF.

This clonotype was counted a few times. The rearrangement links TRBV7-2 to TRBJ2-2; possibly TRBD2 for D (6 bases). The length of the CDR3 is 18 residues. V lost 1 base and J 6 bases, leaving 21 bases between the germline ends. Germline V lookup: CDR1 SGHTA, CDR2 FQGNSA. CDR3 region: CASSLVLMGLGGAGELFF. In nucleotides, the CDR3 is TGTGCCAGCAGCTTAGTTTTGATGGGACTCGGAGGGGCCGGGGAGCTGTTTTTT.

The V and J genes are TRBV11-3 and TRBJ2-5; 14 bases line up with TRBD2. This CDR3 spans 17 amino acids. V shed 5 bases, J shed 2 bases, and the junction held 7 bases outside the gene matches. Germline CDR1 reads SGHNT; CDR2 reads YENEEA. The DNA for the CDR3 is TGTGCCAGCAGCCCTGGACTAGCGGGGGGAAGACAAGAGACCCAGTACTTC. It yields the protein CASSPGLAGGRQETQYF.

In this sample, this clonotype turned up a few times. This sequence joins TRBV10-3 and TRBJ2-1; tentative D call: TRBD2 (6 bases). Trimming took off 2 bases at V and 3 bases at J, with 11 bases between the two ends. The CDR3 runs to 15 residues. Germline V gene sequence: CDR1 ENHRY, CDR2 SYGVKD. Here the CDR3 reads CAISEHQTSYNEQFF. CDR3 bases: TGTGCCATCAGTGAGCATCAGACTAGCTACAATGAGCAGTTCTTC.

The chain recombines TRBV2 with TRBJ1-5; perhaps TRBD1 as D (5 bases). Germline CDR1 SNHLY, CDR2 FYNNEI. The CDR3 spans 15 residues. V was trimmed by 6 bases and J by 0 bases, leaving 12 bases between them. CDR3 sequence: CASRIRGYSNQPQHF. The CDR3 region has the DNA TGTGCCAGCAGGATAAGGGGTTATAGCAATCAGCCCCAGCATTTT.

This clonotype showed up just a few times. The rearrangement links TRBV20-1 to TRBJ2-7; D not resolved. The germline gives CDR1 DFQATT, CDR2 SNEGSKA (reference sequence). Trimming shortened V by 3 bases and J by 9 bases, and 9 bases separated the two germline ends. The length of the CDR3 is 10 residues. The CDR3 DNA is TGCAGTGCTAGTAGAGGACGGCAGTACTTC. Amino acids: CSASRGRQYF.

This chain connects TRBV6-1 to TRBJ2-1; 7 bases fit TRBD2. J lost 6 bases, V lost 7 bases, and 9 bases had no gene match. Germline V gene lookup returns CDR1 MNHNS and CDR2 SASEGT. The CDR3 is 14 residues long. The CDR3 here is CASKSSGVGNEQFF. Here the CDR3 DNA reads TGTGCCAGCAAGTCCAGCGGGGTCGGCAATGAGCAGTTCTTC.

There are a few counts of this clonotype. The chain employs TRBV6-5 and TRBJ2-1; the D gene is possibly TRBD1 (6 bases). The CDR3 sequence is 18 residues long. Germline V gene data show CDR1 as MNHEY and CDR2 as SVGAGI. V dropped 0 bases and J dropped 6 bases, with 21 bases sitting between them. CDR3 sequence reads: CASSYSFRGIDGFNEQFF. The CDR3 nucleotides are TGTGCCAGCAGTTACTCTTTCAGGGGTATTGACGGATTCAATGAGCAGTTCTTC.

The V call is TRBV19, the J call TRBJ2-4; D remains ambiguous. V was pared by 1 base and J by 1 base, with 2 bases between. CDR3 length equals 13 residues. Germline V gene sequence: CDR1 LNHDA, CDR2 SQIVND (reference sequence). The CDR3 loop reads CASSIGAKNIQYF. DNA for the CDR3: TGTGCCAGTAGTATAGGGGCCAAAAACATTCAGTACTTC.

The chain carries TRBV5-1 and TRBJ2-5, with D perhaps assigned TRBD1 or TRBD2 (5 bases each). Germline loops: CDR1 SGHRS, CDR2 YFSETQ. V was pared by 0 bases and J by 0 bases, with 9 bases between. This CDR3 is built from 15 residues. CDR3 nucleotides: TGCGCCAGCAGCTTGGTGGGGGATAACCAAGAGACCCAGTACTTC. It encodes CASSLVGDNQETQYF.

The chain recombines TRBV11-3 with TRBJ2-7; 12 nucleotides align to TRBD2. After removal of 5 bases from V and 0 bases from J, the junction contained 2 bases not matched to a gene. The CDR3 runs to 15 residues. Germline V CDR1 and CDR2: SGHNT, YENEEA. The CDR3 reads CASSVLAGGSYEQYF. The CDR3 DNA reads TGTGCCAGCAGCGTACTAGCGGGGGGCTCCTACGAGCAGTACTTC.

This clonotype was counted between two and nine times. This sequence joins TRBV2 and TRBJ2-2; D remains ambiguous. The CDR3 length is 14 residues. The V and J ends lost 4 bases and 5 bases respectively, with 11 bases between them. The V gene's germline CDR1 is SNHLY and CDR2 FYNNEI. In DNA, the CDR3 is TGTGCCAGCAGTGTTGAAGGGTGGACCGGGGAGCTGTTTTTT. Translated, it gives CASSVEGWTGELFF.

The chain combines TRBV6-4 with TRBJ2-1; a possible D gene is TRBD2 (5 bases). Deletions cut 5 bases from V and 8 bases from J, with 13 bases between. This CDR3 region has 13 residues. Germline CDR1 is MRHNA and CDR2 is SNTAGT. The DNA for the CDR3 is TGTGCCAGCAGTTTGGACTTGAATGATGAGCAGTTCTTC. It encodes CASSLDLNDEQFF.

The count of this clonotype is one. At one of its ends the junction is not consistent with the germline gene, which may arise from a read error. The chain couples TRBV18 to TRBJ2-5; possibly TRBD1 or TRBD2 for D (5 bases each). The CDR3 loop spans 13 amino acids. Germline values: CDR1 KGHSH, CDR2 LQKENI. The CDR3 DNA reads as TGTGCCAGCTCCCCACGGGGCTGGGAGACCCAGTACTTC. Translation: CASSPRGWETQYF.

The chain has TRBV30 and TRBJ2-2; D may be TRBD2 (5 bases). This CDR3 has 17 amino acids. V was clipped by 2 bases and J by 1 base, with 17 bases between them. CDR1 and CDR2 (germline): GTSNPN, SVGIG (reference sequence). CDR3 sequence (DNA): TGTGCCTGGAGTACCTCCAGGACCGGACTGAACACCGGGGAGCTGTTTTTT. The encoded protein is CAWSTSRTGLNTGELFF.

The J gene is TRBJ1-1, the V gene TRBV18; 7 bases are a match to TRBD1. Germline V lookup: CDR1 KGHSH, CDR2 LQKENI. V was clipped by 3 bases and J by 11 bases; unmatched bases: 9. The CDR3 consists of 13 residues. CDR3 residues: CASSPRDREGAFF. Here the CDR3 DNA reads TGTGCCAGCTCACCGAGAGACAGGGAGGGGGCTTTCTTT.

The chain carries TRBV6-1 and TRBJ2-2, with D maybe TRBD2 (6 bases). Deletions cut 3 bases from V and 6 bases from J, with 32 bases between. Germline V lookup: CDR1 MNHNS, CDR2 SASEGT. This CDR3 is 21 amino acids long. DNA for the CDR3: TGTGCCAGCAGTGAGCAACCGGGACTCACTTTATATGGGGGTGGATCCGGGGAGCTGTTTTTT. Its protein is CASSEQPGLTLYGGGSGELFF.

The chain joins TRBV27 to TRBJ1-5; no clear D. This CDR3 contains 14 residues. V was pared by 3 bases and J by 0 bases, with 6 bases between. Per germline, CDR1 MNHEY and CDR2 SMNVEV (reference sequence). The CDR3 DNA is TGTGCCAGCAGTTTTCGGTATAGCAATCAGCCCCAGCATTTT. This codes for CASSFRYSNQPQHF.